This paragraph reports one T cell receptor beta chain. These data originate in a study of shared clonotypes between healthy human individuals. V lost 8 bases and J lost 3, with 13 bases in between. Germline CDR1 reads MDHEN; CDR2 reads SYDVKM. CDR3 length equals 13 residues. Clones were read by immunoSEQ multiplex PCR, and TCRdb kept only the in-frame ones, dropping some. This sample carries 1.6 million or so clones, approximately 97% of them seen once, and the ten largest clones take 1% to 1.5%. The TCR comes from a man aged 25 to 40 in good health. Source material: naive CD4+ T cells sorted from blood. Sample subset: CD45RA+ positively selected. The chain links TRBV28 to TRBJ1-1; a weak D match, TRBD1 (5 bases). CDR3 loop: CASRGRPHTEAFF. CDR3 nucleotides: TGTGCCAGCCGGGGACGTCCCCACACTGAAGCTTTCTTT.